This is a list of T cell receptor beta chains from one sample in a study of cytomegalovirus exposure and HLA in healthy donors. The protocol was immunoSEQ multiplex PCR, while the TCRdb copy is restricted to in-frame clones and leaves out a portion. The sample holds 60,000 to 95,000 clones, around 80% seen once. Sequencing was done on a sample of PBMCs. All receptors come from a man between 65 and 79 years old in good health and CMV-seropositive. CDR3s include the opening cysteine and the closing phenylalanine or tryptophan. The order of the fields is V gene, clone size, D gene, J gene, CDR3 DNA, CDR3 protein. D genes are given only for firm matches. Clone size appears in some rows only: once, few, many, or a class for an expanded clone.

TRBV6-5,few,-,TRBJ1-1,TGTGCCAGCAGTTACGGGCCCAACTCCCCTGAAGCTTTCTTT,CASSYGPNSPEAFF
TRBV7-2,-,TRBD2,TRBJ2-5,TGTGCCAGCAGAGTGTCTAGCGGTAAAGAGACCCAGTACTTC,CASRVSSGKETQYF
TRBV7-2,-,-,TRBJ1-6,TGTGCCAGCAGCTTAGTACAGGCTAATTCACCCCTCCACTTT,CASSLVQANSPLHF
TRBV2,-,TRBD2,TRBJ2-7,TGTGCCAGCAGTGGAGGACTAGCGGGAGTATTCGAGCAGTACTTC,CASSGGLAGVFEQYF
TRBV7-2,few,TRBD1,TRBJ1-6,TGTGCCAGCAGCTCGGACAGGGGCGCTGGTAATTCACCCCTCCACTTT,CASSSDRGAGNSPLHF
TRBV7-6,-,TRBD1,TRBJ2-7,TGTGCCAGCAGCCTGACAGGGGACTCCTACGAGCAGTACTTC,CASSLTGDSYEQYF
TRBV4-3,-,-,TRBJ1-1,TGCGCCAGCAGCCAGGACCGGAGGCTCCTCACTGAAGCTTTCTTT,CASSQDRRLLTEAFF
TRBV2,-,-,TRBJ2-7,TGTGCCAGCAGTGAAGGTCTACTGATATACGAGCAGTACTTC,CASSEGLLIYEQYF
TRBV11-2,-,-,TRBJ1-1,TGTGCCAGCAGCGGACTGCCGGACACTGAAGCTTTCTTT,CASSGLPDTEAFF
TRBV29-1,once,-,TRBJ1-1,TGCAGCGTTGAAGGTGCGGGGAATGAAGCTTTCTTT,CSVEGAGNEAFF
TRBV7-6,-,TRBD2,TRBJ2-2,TGTGCCAGCAGCTTAAGGGCTAGCGGTGGGAGGAACACCGGGGAGCTGTTTTTT,CASSLRASGGRNTGELFF
TRBV29-1,-,TRBD2,TRBJ2-1,TGCAGCGTCCCGGGGGGGGTGTCAGGATCCTACAATGAGCAGTTCTTC,CSVPGGVSGSYNEQFF
TRBV29-1,-,TRBD1,TRBJ1-1,TGCAGCGTTGAAGATCGACAGGGGGAAGCTTTCTTT,CSVEDRQGEAFF
TRBV6-5,-,TRBD1,TRBJ2-7,TGTGCCAGCAGTACGGACAGGCTCTACGAGCAGTACTTC,CASSTDRLYEQYF
TRBV7-6,-,TRBD2,TRBJ2-2,TGTGCCAGCAGCCCAATGGGACTAGCGAACACCGGGGAGCTGTTTTTT,CASSPMGLANTGELFF
TRBV5-4,-,TRBD1,TRBJ1-2,TGTGCCAGCAGCTTCGACAGGGAAGTACGTGGCTACACCTTC,CASSFDREVRGYTF
TRBV29-1,-,-,TRBJ2-7,TGCAGCGTTCGTCGGGGTGTCGGATCCAACGAGCAGTACTTC,CSVRRGVGSNEQYF
TRBV18,-,-,TRBJ1-1,TGTGCCAGCTCACCCGGGGCAGGGGCTGAAGCTTTCTTT,CASSPGAGAEAFF
TRBV21-1,once,-,TRBJ2-7,TGTGCCAGCAGCAAACCGGGACTTTATTACGAGCAGTACTTC,CASSKPGLYYEQYF
TRBV19,-,TRBD1,TRBJ2-3,TGTGCCAGTTGTACAGGGGGCCCTGGGGATACGCAGTATTTT,CASCTGGPGDTQYF